This T cell receptor beta chain appears in the sequencing data of a study of T cells in Graves' hyperthyroidism and ophthalmopathy. Study overall: Peripheral blood was secured at the point of initial diagnosis, before any treatment. Study-wide points: In validation, the model predicted ophthalmopathy. These predictions came a median approximately 5.9 months before onset. Blood shared most expanded thyroid clonotypes above 0.001.

Points on this clonotype: The antigen is undetermined. One junction end disagrees with the germline gene, perhaps due to a read error.

RNA transcripts served as the template for amplifying TCR beta CDR3 regions. With the HTBI primer set, the TCR CDR3 went through a first round of RT-PCR. TCRdb re-called the multiplex PCR reads through MiXCR, storing one row per CDR3 protein. The sample yields 380,000 or so distinct CDR3 sequences, more than 11% seen once. It was considered stable Graves' hyperthyroidism when ophthalmopathy did not progress within 18 months. The CDR3 has 17 residues. CDR1 is SEHNR, CDR2 FQNEAQ, per germline (reference sequence). Sequencing was carried out using blood. The receptor comes from a woman in her 30s with Graves' hyperthyroidism. The gene calls are TRBV7-9 and TRBJ2-7; 7 bases match TRBD1. The CDR3 nucleotides read TGTGCCTGCAGCTTAACGAGAGGGGGCGGAAGACCCTACGAGCAGTACTTC. This translates into CACSLTRGGGRPYEQYF.